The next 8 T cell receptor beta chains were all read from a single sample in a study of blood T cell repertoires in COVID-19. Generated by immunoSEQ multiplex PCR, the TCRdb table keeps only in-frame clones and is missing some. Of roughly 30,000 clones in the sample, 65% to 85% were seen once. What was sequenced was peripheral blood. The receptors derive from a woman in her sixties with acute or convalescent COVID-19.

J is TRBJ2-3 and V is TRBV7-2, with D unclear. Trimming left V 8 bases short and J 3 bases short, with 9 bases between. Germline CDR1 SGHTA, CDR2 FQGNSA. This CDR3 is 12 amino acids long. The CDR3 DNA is TGTGCCAGCGCGGCTGGTACAGATACGCAGTATTTT. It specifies CASAAGTDTQYF.

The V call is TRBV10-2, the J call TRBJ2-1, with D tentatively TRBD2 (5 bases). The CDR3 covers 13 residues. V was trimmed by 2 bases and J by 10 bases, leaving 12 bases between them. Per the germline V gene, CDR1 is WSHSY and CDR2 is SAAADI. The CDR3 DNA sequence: TGCGCCAGCAGTGAGAAGAGGGCTCCCGAGCAGTTCTTC. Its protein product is CASSEKRAPEQFF.

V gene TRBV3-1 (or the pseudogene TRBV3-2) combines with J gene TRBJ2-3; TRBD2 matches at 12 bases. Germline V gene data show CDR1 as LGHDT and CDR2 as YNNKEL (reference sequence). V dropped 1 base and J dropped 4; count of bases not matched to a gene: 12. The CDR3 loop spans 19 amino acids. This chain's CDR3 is CASSQVFGLAGGFADTQYF. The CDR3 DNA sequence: TGTGCCAGCAGCCAAGTTTTTGGGCTAGCGGGGGGGTTTGCAGATACGCAGTATTTT.

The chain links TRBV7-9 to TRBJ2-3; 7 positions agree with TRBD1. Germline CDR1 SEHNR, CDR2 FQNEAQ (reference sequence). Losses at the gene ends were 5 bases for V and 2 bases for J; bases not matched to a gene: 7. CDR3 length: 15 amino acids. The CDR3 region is CASSTDRSTTDTQYF. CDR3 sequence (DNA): TGTGCCAGCAGCACGGACAGGTCCACCACAGATACGCAGTATTTT.

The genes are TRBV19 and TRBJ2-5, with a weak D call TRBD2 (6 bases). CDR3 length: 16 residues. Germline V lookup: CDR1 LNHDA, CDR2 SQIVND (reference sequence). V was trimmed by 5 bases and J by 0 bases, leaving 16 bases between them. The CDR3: CASSSETGAYQETQYF. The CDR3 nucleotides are TGTGCCAGTAGTTCCGAGACGGGAGCGTACCAAGAGACCCAGTACTTC. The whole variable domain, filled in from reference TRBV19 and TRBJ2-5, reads DGGITQSPKYLFRKEGQNVTLSCEQNLNHDAMYWYRQDPGQGLRLIYYSQIVNDFQKGDIAEGYSVSREKKESFPLTVTSAQKNPTAFYLCASSSETGAYQETQYFGPGTRLLVL.

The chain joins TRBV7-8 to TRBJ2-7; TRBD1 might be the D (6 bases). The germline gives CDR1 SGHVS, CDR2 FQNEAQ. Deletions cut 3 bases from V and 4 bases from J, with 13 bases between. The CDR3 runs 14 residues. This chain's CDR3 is CASSFGQGLYEQYF. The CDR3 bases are TGTGCCAGCAGCTTCGGCCAGGGGTTATACGAGCAGTACTTC.

As DNA, the CDR3 is TGTGCCAGCAGTTCCCACGGGACAGGGGAAGCTTTCTTT. Its translation is CASSSHGTGEAFF. The chain links TRBV27 to TRBJ1-1, with 9 bases that match TRBD1. From germline, CDR1 is MNHEY and CDR2 SMNVEV (reference sequence). The trim removed 4 bases at V and 8 bases at J, leaving 5 bases unmatched. CDR3 length: 13 residues.

This CDR3 is CASSGRDSLGTQYF. The CDR3 bases are TGTGCCAGCAGCGGCCGGGACAGCCTCGGCACGCAGTATTTT. This chain uses TRBV11-3 with TRBJ2-3; the match to TRBD1 covers 7 bases. J gave up 9 bases and V 5 bases, and 11 bases lay outside the gene matches. Germline V gene lookup returns CDR1 SGHNT and CDR2 YENEEA. This CDR3 has 14 residues.